The entry that follows covers one T cell receptor beta chain sequence. The data belong to a study of blood T cell repertoires in COVID-19. Study background: The study drew acute and convalescent COVID-19 samples from the United States, Italy and Spain. The analysed material was cDNA or gDNA that came from T cells, B-cell-depleted T cells, or PBMCs.

The CDR3 contains 12 residues. Germline V gives CDR1 LNHDA, CDR2 SQIVND (reference sequence). Trimming cost V 9 bases and J 7 bases, with 13 bases left between them. Under the authors' procedure: Estimates of nucleated cell counts were drawn from the amplification of reference gene primers. TCRdb's table, derived via immunoSEQ multiplex PCR, lists solely in-frame clones and lacks some. V, J and clone size are those of that table, while D and trimming were read from the DNA. This table holds under 45,000 clones, 87% found once. Sequencing was carried out using peripheral blood. The TCR comes from a man in his fifties or sixties with acute or convalescent COVID-19. V gene TRBV19 combines with J gene TRBJ1-5; D is unresolved. The CDR3 bases are TGTGCCAGCGGTGAGGGTGGGCAGCCCCAGCATTTT. Translation gives CASGEGGQPQHF.